The clone carrying this T cell receptor (beta chain) was found once. The target antigen is unknown. Measured with immunoSEQ multiplex PCR; TCRdb has only the in-frame clones, and not every one. There are about 160,000 clones in the sample; roughly 90% occur only once, and around 4.5% lies in the top ten. The data stem from a study of T cell responses to AZD1222 COVID-19 vaccine. Notes on the study in general: As reported, nearly half of all spike-specific TCRs target variant regions that are unmutated. With dominance at 160-218 and 743-854, vaccine-associated CD4 TCRs spanned spike.

CDR3 length: 13 residues. V lost 5 bases to trimming and J lost 10 bases, with 12 bases between them. The clonotype originates from an adult who received the AZD1222 COVID-19 vaccine. The chain carries TRBV12-3 or TRBV12-4 and TRBJ1-6; D gene uncertain. This sample comprised peripheral blood, obtained 28 days after the second AZD1222 dose. The CDR3 DNA reads as TGTGCCAGCAGTATGGGTGGGGTCTCACCCCTCCACTTT. Its protein product is CASSMGGVSPLHF.